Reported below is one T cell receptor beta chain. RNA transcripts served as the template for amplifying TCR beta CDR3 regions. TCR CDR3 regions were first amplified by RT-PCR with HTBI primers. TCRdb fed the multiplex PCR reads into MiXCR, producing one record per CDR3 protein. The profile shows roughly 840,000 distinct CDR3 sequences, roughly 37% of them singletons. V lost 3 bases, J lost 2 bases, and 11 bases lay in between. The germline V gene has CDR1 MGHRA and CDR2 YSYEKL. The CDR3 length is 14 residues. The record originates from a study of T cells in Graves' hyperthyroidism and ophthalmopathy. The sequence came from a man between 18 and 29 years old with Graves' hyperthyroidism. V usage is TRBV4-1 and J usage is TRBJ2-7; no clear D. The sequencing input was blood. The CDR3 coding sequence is TGCGCCAGCAGCCATGACCGTGGTACCTACGAGCAGTACTTC. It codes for CASSHDRGTYEQYF.